This TCR beta chain comes out of a study of regulatory T cells in long-lasting Graves disease. Study-level information: Under 3 months of antithyroid drugs had been taken by newly diagnosed Graves' patients.

Time point indicated: newly diagnosed GD, antithyroid drugs for less than 3 months. Making the TCR library involved RNA that had been extracted from PBMCs. Each of the patients was recruited from an endocrinology department situated in Xi'an, China. Construction of the TCR beta libraries employed iRepertoire HTBI primers in conjunction with Arm-PCR of CDR3 regions. TCRdb used MiXCR to reprocess the multiplex PCR reads, holding one entry per CDR3 protein. This sample has 400,000 to 450,000 distinct CDR3 sequences, with 15% found just once. CDR1 LNHDA and CDR2 SQIVND come from the germline V gene (reference sequence). V lost 5 bases and J lost 2; bases outside the gene matches: 12. The CDR3 runs to 19 residues. This clonotype was seen a few times. The sample also formed part of further work on T cells in Graves' hyperthyroidism and ophthalmopathy. That work contributes: Blood held most thyroid clonotypes expanded above 0.001 frequency.

The chain recombines TRBV19 with TRBJ2-2; 12 bases are a match to TRBD2. Sequencing was performed on peripheral blood mononuclear cells (PBMCs), taken at new diagnosis, from a patient treated with antithyroid drugs. The TCR originated in a woman in her 30s with Graves disease. CDR3 bases: TGTGCCAGTAGTCACCGTCCCCAGACTAGCGGGGGAAACACCGGGGAGCTGTTTTTT. This codes for CASSHRPQTSGGNTGELFF.